Shown below are 9 T cell receptor beta chains from a single sample sequenced in a study of blood T cell repertoires in COVID-19. Assay used: immunoSEQ multiplex PCR; TCRdb lists only in-frame clones, some missing. The sample contains about 180,000 clones, over 80% of which appear only once. Material for sequencing was peripheral blood. These TCRs come from a woman in her thirties or forties with COVID-19, enrolled during active disease.

The J gene is TRBJ2-1, the V gene TRBV9; TRBD1 agrees at 7 bases. V was pared by 4 bases and J by 15 bases, with 7 bases of the junction left unmatched. The CDR3 has 11 residues. Germline CDR1 is SGDLS and CDR2 is YYNGEE. The CDR3 sequence is CASSLRGGGFF. Here the CDR3 DNA reads TGTGCCAGCAGCCTTAGAGGGGGCGGGTTCTTC.

This clone has only a few counts. The CDR3 DNA sequence: TGTGCCAGCGTTGAGGGCGGACTCTATGGCTACACCTTC. It translates to CASVEGGLYGYTF. The V call is TRBV28, the J call TRBJ1-2; D call uncertain. Trimming pared 8 bases from V and 4 bases from J, leaving 14 bases between. Germline-derived CDR1 and CDR2 are MDHEN and SYDVKM. The CDR3 is made up of 13 amino acids.

The chain joins TRBV5-1 to TRBJ2-5; 7 bases agree with TRBD1. The germline V gene has CDR1 SGHRS and CDR2 YFSETQ. V lost 4 bases and J lost 1; bases outside the gene matches: 7. The CDR3 length is 15 residues. Here the CDR3 reads CASSRSTGAQETQYF. The CDR3 DNA reads as TGCGCCAGCAGCCGATCCACAGGGGCCCAAGAGACCCAGTACTTC. The variable domain in full, with the rest retrieved from reference TRBV5-1 and TRBJ2-5, is KAGVTQTPRYLIKTRGQQVTLSCSPISGHRSVSWYQQTPGQGLQFLFEYFSETQRNKGNFPGRFSGRQFSNSRSEMNVSTLELGDSALYLCASSRSTGAQETQYFGPGTRLLVL.

This clone appeared a single time. The V gene is TRBV2, the J gene TRBJ1-2; no clear D. Germline-derived CDR1 and CDR2 are SNHLY and FYNNEI. Trimming removed 6 bases from V and 8 bases from J, with 16 bases in between. The CDR3 totals 13 residues. The CDR3 sequence: CASSEVPLWGYTF. CDR3 in DNA: TGTGCCAGCAGCGAGGTACCTCTATGGGGCTACACCTTC.

The genes are TRBV4-1 and TRBJ2-7; TRBD2 agrees at 7 bases. CDR1 MGHRA and CDR2 YSYEKL come from the germline V gene. Germline trimming cut 0 bases from V and 6 bases from J; bases unmatched to any gene: 17. The CDR3 is made up of 18 amino acids. The CDR3 loop is CASSQEYLGAGEGSEQYF. The CDR3 region has the DNA TGCGCCAGCAGCCAAGAATATTTAGGGGCGGGAGAGGGGAGCGAGCAGTACTTC.

J is TRBJ1-4 and V is TRBV6-1; D unresolved. Trimming left V 3 bases short and J 8 bases short, with 13 bases between. The CDR3 is 14 residues long. Per the germline V gene, CDR1 is MNHNS and CDR2 is SASEGT. In DNA form, the CDR3 reads TGTGCCAGCAGTGAGAGCCGAAGTACCGAAAAACTGTTTTTT. It is translated as CASSESRSTEKLFF.

The rearrangement links TRBV11-2 to TRBJ1-6; D is undetermined. The V gene's germline CDR1 is SGHAT and CDR2 FQNNGV. The CDR3 has 17 amino acids. V was trimmed by 2 bases and J by 8 bases, leaving 19 bases between them. The CDR3, as DNA: TGTGCCAGCAGCTTAACCCAGTGGGCCCAACGAGATTCACCCCTCCACTTT. Translation gives CASSLTQWAQRDSPLHF.

The gene calls are TRBV19 and TRBJ1-1; possible D gene TRBD1, 6 bases. This CDR3 is 12 amino acids long. CDR1 LNHDA and CDR2 SQIVND come from the germline V gene (reference sequence). V was trimmed by 7 bases and J by 4 bases, leaving 10 bases between them. The CDR3 bases are TGTGCCAGTACCGCAGGGGCCACTGAAGCTTTCTTT. Residues: CASTAGATEAFF.

The rearrangement links TRBV11-2 to TRBJ1-2; D gene uncertain. Trimming shortened V by 5 bases and J by 1 base, and 17 bases separated the two germline ends. The CDR3 length is 16 residues. The germline V gene encodes CDR1 SGHAT and CDR2 FQNNGV. This chain's CDR3 is CASSGGLGSFNYGYTF. In DNA, the CDR3 is TGTGCCAGCAGCGGAGGATTGGGGTCCTTTAACTATGGCTACACCTTC.